This TCR beta chain derives from a study of OX40 agonist ivuxolimab in advanced cancers. Produced via immunoSEQ multiplex PCR; TCRdb's table is partial and in-frame only. Altogether about 62,000 clones are present, 85% being singletons, with the ten largest covering over 3.5%. Germline assignment: CDR1 SGDLS and CDR2 YYNGEE. V dropped 4 bases and J dropped 7; count of bases not matched to a gene: 14. CDR3 size: 18 residues. The sample consisted of CD4+ or CD8+ T cells sorted from blood, taken in a trial of the OX40 agonist ivuxolimab. This rearrangement joins TRBV9 to TRBJ2-1; 13 bases match TRBD2. This sequence was found in an adult with an advanced solid tumor such as melanoma, head and neck, liver or kidney cancer. The CDR3 protein is CASSLTSGRESYGNEQFF. CDR3 DNA: TGTGCCAGCAGCCTAACTAGCGGGAGGGAATCCTACGGAAATGAGCAGTTCTTC.